A selection of T cell receptor beta chains follows, all from one sample in a study of regulatory T cells in long-lasting Graves disease. Each CDR3 protein is one row after TCRdb ran MiXCR on the multiplex PCR reads. The repertoire holds 350,000 to 450,000 distinct CDR3 sequences, with around 17% as singletons. The same data also contributed to another study, on T cells in Graves' hyperthyroidism and ophthalmopathy.

Sequences were derived from peripheral blood mononuclear cells (PBMCs), sampled at new diagnosis, from a patient treated with antithyroid drugs. The source is a man in his forties with Graves disease. CDR3s include the opening cysteine and the closing phenylalanine or tryptophan. A D gene is named only where the DNA matches it firmly. Size is stated for part of the rows, as once, few or many counts, or as a class when the clone is expanded.

V gene: TRBV20-1; D gene: NA; clone size: many; J gene: TRBJ2-7; CDR3 protein: CSAKGRGAYEQYF; CDR3 DNA: TGCAGTGCGAAAGGAAGAGGGGCCTACGAGCAGTACTTC
V gene: TRBV6-2/TRBV6-3; D gene: NA; clone size: many; J gene: TRBJ2-1; CDR3 protein: CASTGVLSSYNEQFF; CDR3 DNA: TGTGCCAGCACCGGAGTGCTTAGCTCCTACAATGAGCAGTTCTTC
V gene: TRBV5-1; D gene: TRBD1; clone size: few; J gene: TRBJ1-5; CDR3 protein: CASSSTGQGAQPQHF; CDR3 DNA: TGCGCCAGCAGCTCCACGGGACAGGGTGCTCAGCCCCAGCATTTT
V gene: TRBV12-3/TRBV12-4; D gene: NA; clone size: NA; J gene: TRBJ1-1; CDR3 protein: CASKVAAANTEAFF; CDR3 DNA: TGTGCCAGCAAGGTAGCAGCGGCTAACACTGAAGCTTTCTTT
V gene: TRBV15; D gene: NA; clone size: few; J gene: TRBJ2-7; CDR3 protein: CATSIGGDEVYEQYF; CDR3 DNA: TGTGCCACCAGCATTGGCGGGGACGAGGTGTACGAGCAGTACTTC
V gene: TRBV15; D gene: NA; clone size: few; J gene: TRBJ2-1; CDR3 protein: CATSRGLGQGEQFF; CDR3 DNA: TGTGCCACCAGCAGAGGACTGGGCCAGGGTGAGCAGTTCTTC
V gene: TRBV27; D gene: NA; clone size: many; J gene: TRBJ2-3; CDR3 protein: CASSLYRDTDTQYF; CDR3 DNA: TGTGCCAGCAGTTTATATCGGGATACAGATACGCAGTATTTT
V gene: TRBV28; D gene: NA; clone size: many; J gene: TRBJ2-1; CDR3 protein: CASSLAGDGTNEQFF; CDR3 DNA: TGTGCCAGCAGTTTAGCAGGGGATGGGACGAATGAGCAGTTCTTC
V gene: TRBV7-8; D gene: TRBD1; clone size: many; J gene: TRBJ2-7; CDR3 protein: CASSPGISTGDEQYF; CDR3 DNA: TGTGCCAGCAGCCCCGGGATTTCGACAGGGGACGAGCAGTACTTC
V gene: TRBV7-8; D gene: NA; clone size: many; J gene: TRBJ1-1; CDR3 protein: CASSSDFTPNTEAFF; CDR3 DNA: TGTGCCAGCAGCTCAGACTTCACACCGAACACTGAAGCTTTCTTT
V gene: TRBV5-1; D gene: NA; clone size: many; J gene: TRBJ2-2; CDR3 protein: CASSLPVANTGELFF; CDR3 DNA: TGTGCCAGCAGCTTGCCAGTCGCGAACACCGGGGAGCTGTTTTTT
V gene: TRBV5-5; D gene: NA; clone size: few; J gene: TRBJ2-5; CDR3 protein: CASSIGSQETQYF; CDR3 DNA: TGTGCCAGCAGCATCGGGAGTCAAGAGACCCAGTACTTC
V gene: TRBV12-3/TRBV12-4; D gene: TRBD1; clone size: many; J gene: TRBJ2-7; CDR3 protein: CASSLAVGQGYEQYF; CDR3 DNA: TGTGCCAGCAGTTTAGCGGTTGGACAGGGTTACGAGCAGTACTTC
V gene: TRBV18; D gene: TRBD1; clone size: NA; J gene: TRBJ1-2; CDR3 protein: CASSPPIAGGLYGYTF; CDR3 DNA: TGTGCCAGCTCACCACCGATTGCAGGGGGCCTCTATGGCTACACCTTC
V gene: TRBV19; D gene: TRBD1; clone size: few; J gene: TRBJ1-4; CDR3 protein: CASIDSFRDSEKLFF; CDR3 DNA: TGTGCCAGTATAGACTCCTTCCGGGACAGTGAAAAACTGTTTTTT
V gene: TRBV5-1; D gene: NA; clone size: many; J gene: TRBJ2-5; CDR3 protein: CASSLDPKGLETQYF; CDR3 DNA: TGCGCCAGCAGCTTGGACCCCAAGGGGTTGGAGACCCAGTACTTC
V gene: TRBV11-2; D gene: NA; clone size: NA; J gene: TRBJ2-7; CDR3 protein: CASSQGTGWVNEQYF; CDR3 DNA: TGTGCCAGCAGCCAGGGGACGGGGTGGGTGAACGAGCAGTACTTC
V gene: TRBV28; D gene: TRBD1; clone size: NA; J gene: TRBJ2-7; CDR3 protein: CASSFVGTEYEQYF; CDR3 DNA: TGTGCCAGCAGTTTTGTCGGGACAGAATACGAGCAGTACTTC
V gene: TRBV5-1; D gene: NA; clone size: few; J gene: TRBJ2-3; CDR3 protein: CASSYRVSSTDTQYF; CDR3 DNA: TGTGCCAGCAGTTACAGGGTTTCGAGCACAGATACGCAGTATTTT
V gene: TRBV5-1; D gene: TRBD1; clone size: many; J gene: TRBJ1-6; CDR3 protein: CASSLVRQGLGSSPLHF; CDR3 DNA: TGCGCCAGCAGCTTGGTGCGACAGGGGCTGGGAAGTTCACCCCTCCACTTT
V gene: TRBV6-1; D gene: TRBD2; clone size: NA; J gene: TRBJ2-3; CDR3 protein: CASRITSGGSDTQYF; CDR3 DNA: TGTGCCAGCAGGATAACTAGCGGGGGTTCAGATACGCAGTATTTT
V gene: TRBV10-3; D gene: TRBD2; clone size: many; J gene: TRBJ2-7; CDR3 protein: CAIRPTEGGDYEQYF; CDR3 DNA: TGTGCCATCAGACCAACCGAGGGAGGGGACTACGAGCAGTACTTC
V gene: TRBV4-2; D gene: TRBD2; clone size: many; J gene: TRBJ2-7; CDR3 protein: CASSLHSLAGPYEQYF; CDR3 DNA: TGTGCCAGCAGCCTCCACAGCCTAGCGGGGCCCTACGAGCAGTACTTC
V gene: TRBV2; D gene: NA; clone size: many; J gene: TRBJ1-2; CDR3 protein: CASSTAGNGYTF; CDR3 DNA: TGTGCCAGCAGTACTGCAGGGAATGGCTACACCTTC
V gene: TRBV5-1; D gene: NA; clone size: many; J gene: TRBJ2-5; CDR3 protein: CASSHQGPDYETQYF; CDR3 DNA: TGCGCCAGCAGCCACCAGGGACCAGACTATGAGACCCAATACTTC
V gene: TRBV7-2; D gene: TRBD2; clone size: many; J gene: TRBJ2-7; CDR3 protein: CASSSFLELAAGMGQYF; CDR3 DNA: TGTGCCAGCAGCTCGTTCCTTGAGCTAGCGGCGGGGATGGGGCAGTACTTC
V gene: TRBV6-5; D gene: NA; clone size: few; J gene: TRBJ2-1; CDR3 protein: CASSYSGTPPSNEQFF; CDR3 DNA: TGTGCCAGCAGTTACTCCGGGACACCACCTAGCAATGAGCAGTTCTTC
V gene: TRBV9; D gene: TRBD1; clone size: many; J gene: TRBJ1-6; CDR3 protein: CASSTGTGRYNSPLHF; CDR3 DNA: TGTGCCAGCAGCACCGGGACAGGGAGGTATAATTCACCCCTCCACTTT
V gene: TRBV27; D gene: NA; clone size: many; J gene: TRBJ2-3; CDR3 protein: CASSARSRDTQYF; CDR3 DNA: TGTGCCAGCAGTGCGAGAAGTCGGGACACGCAGTATTTT
V gene: TRBV24-1; D gene: NA; clone size: few; J gene: TRBJ1-2; CDR3 protein: CATRDNMNYGYTF; CDR3 DNA: TGTGCCACCAGGGACAACATGAACTATGGCTACACCTTC